This note documents a single TCR beta chain sequence. What it binds is unknown. A read error may produce the germline difference seen at one junction end. At the DNA level, this CDR3 is encoded by other sequences in the same sample as well. Generated by immunoSEQ multiplex PCR, the TCRdb table keeps only in-frame clones and is missing some. The table shows about 40,000 clones, with 75% to 90% occurring only once. These data come from a study of OX40 agonist ivuxolimab in advanced cancers. Study context: Partial responses were observed in three patients, of whom one had hepatocellular carcinoma and two had cutaneous melanoma. General study results and limits: Relative to CD4+, CD8+ T cells held more expanded clones on average. The study observed clonal expansion of CD4+ and CD8+ blood T cells by week 6 at 0.1 to 3.0 mg/kg. Some nonresponders likewise displayed low normalized T-cell clonal expansion.

Looked up from germline, CDR1 is SGHRS and CDR2 is YFSETQ. CDR3 length: 12 residues. This TCR was sampled from an adult with an advanced solid tumor such as melanoma, head and neck, liver or kidney cancer. The specimen was CD4+ or CD8+ T cells sorted from blood, collected in a trial of the OX40 agonist ivuxolimab. V and J are TRBV5-1 and TRBJ1-1; D gene ambiguous. As DNA, the CDR3 is TGTGCCAGCAGCTTGGGCCCCACTGAAGCTTTCTTT. Encoded protein: CASSLGPTEAFF.